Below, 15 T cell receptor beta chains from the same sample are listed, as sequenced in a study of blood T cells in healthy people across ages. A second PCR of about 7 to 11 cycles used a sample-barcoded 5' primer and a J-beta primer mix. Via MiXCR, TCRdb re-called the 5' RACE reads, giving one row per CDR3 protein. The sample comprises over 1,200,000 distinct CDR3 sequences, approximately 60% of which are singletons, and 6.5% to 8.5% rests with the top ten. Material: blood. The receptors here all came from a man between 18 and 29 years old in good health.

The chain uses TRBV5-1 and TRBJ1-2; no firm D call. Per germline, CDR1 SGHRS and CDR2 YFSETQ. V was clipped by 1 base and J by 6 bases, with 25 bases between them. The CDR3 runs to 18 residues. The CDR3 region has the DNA TGCGCCAGCAGCTTGACGACATGGGCAGGAGAGCGCTGGGATGGCTACACCTTC. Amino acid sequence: CASSLTTWAGERWDGYTF.

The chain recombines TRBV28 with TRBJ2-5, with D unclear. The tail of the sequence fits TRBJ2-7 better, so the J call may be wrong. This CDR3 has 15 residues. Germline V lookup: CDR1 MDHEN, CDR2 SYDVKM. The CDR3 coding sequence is TGTGCCAGCAGTAACAGCGCCTTGAGCTCCTACGAGCAGTACTTC. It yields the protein CASSNSALSSYEQYF.

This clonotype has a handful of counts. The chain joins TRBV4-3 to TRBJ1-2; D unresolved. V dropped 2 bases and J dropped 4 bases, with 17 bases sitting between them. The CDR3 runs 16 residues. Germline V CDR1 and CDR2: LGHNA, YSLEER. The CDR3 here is CASSQFGGNLIYGYTF. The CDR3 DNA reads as TGCGCCAGCAGCCAATTCGGAGGGAACCTCATCTATGGCTACACCTTC.

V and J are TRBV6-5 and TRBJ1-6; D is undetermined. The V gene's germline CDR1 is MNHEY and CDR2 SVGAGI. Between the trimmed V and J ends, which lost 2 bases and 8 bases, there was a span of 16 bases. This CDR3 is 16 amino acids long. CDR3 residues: CASSYGLGVVHSPLHF. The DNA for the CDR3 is TGTGCCAGCAGTTACGGTTTGGGAGTCGTGCATTCACCCCTCCACTTT.

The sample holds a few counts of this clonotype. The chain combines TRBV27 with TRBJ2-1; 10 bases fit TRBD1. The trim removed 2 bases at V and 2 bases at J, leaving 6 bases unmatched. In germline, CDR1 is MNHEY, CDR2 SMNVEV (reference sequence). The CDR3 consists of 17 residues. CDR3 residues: CASSLGVGQGTYNEQFF. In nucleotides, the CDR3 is TGTGCCAGCAGTTTAGGGGTGGGACAGGGGACCTACAATGAGCAGTTCTTC.

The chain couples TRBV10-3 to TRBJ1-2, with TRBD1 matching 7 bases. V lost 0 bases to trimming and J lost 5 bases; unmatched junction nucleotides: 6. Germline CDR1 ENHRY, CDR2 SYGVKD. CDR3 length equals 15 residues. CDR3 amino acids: CAISESRGRGYGYTF. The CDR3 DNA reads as TGTGCCATCAGTGAGTCCAGGGGCAGGGGGTATGGCTACACCTTC.

CDR3 nucleotides: TGTGCCAGCAGCAATCTAGCGGGGGGGCCCTCCTACAATGAGCAGTTCTTC. Its protein product is CASSNLAGGPSYNEQFF. The chain carries TRBV7-9 and TRBJ2-1; TRBD2 agrees at 12 bases. This CDR3 contains 17 residues. With V trimmed by 5 bases and J by 0 bases, 5 bases remained unmatched. Per germline, CDR1 SEHNR and CDR2 FQNEAQ (reference sequence).

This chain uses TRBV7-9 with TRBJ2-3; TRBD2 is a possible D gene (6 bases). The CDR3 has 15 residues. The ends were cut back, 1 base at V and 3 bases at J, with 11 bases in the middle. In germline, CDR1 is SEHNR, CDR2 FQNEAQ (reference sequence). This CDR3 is CASSLETGVTDTQYF. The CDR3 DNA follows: TGTGCCAGCAGCTTAGAAACGGGAGTGACAGATACGCAGTATTTT.

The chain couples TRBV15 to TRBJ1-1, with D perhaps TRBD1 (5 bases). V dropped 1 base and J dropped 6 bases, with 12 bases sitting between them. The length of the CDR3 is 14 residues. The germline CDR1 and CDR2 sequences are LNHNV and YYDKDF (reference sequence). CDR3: CATSRVGTAAEAFF. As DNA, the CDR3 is TGTGCCACCAGCAGAGTGGGGACCGCCGCTGAAGCTTTCTTT.

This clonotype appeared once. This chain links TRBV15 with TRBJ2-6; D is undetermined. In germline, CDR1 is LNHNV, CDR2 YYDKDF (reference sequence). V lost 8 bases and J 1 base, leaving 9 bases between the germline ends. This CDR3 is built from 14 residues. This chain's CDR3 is CATPTSSGANVLTF. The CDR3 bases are TGTGCCACCCCTACTTCATCTGGGGCCAACGTCCTGACTTTC. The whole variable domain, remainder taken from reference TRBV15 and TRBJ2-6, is DAMVIQNPRYQVTQFGKPVTLSCSQTLNHNVMYWYQQKSSQAPKLLFHYYDKDFNNEADTPDNFQSRRPNTSFCFLDIRSPGLGDTAMYLCATPTSSGANVLTFGAGSRLTVL.

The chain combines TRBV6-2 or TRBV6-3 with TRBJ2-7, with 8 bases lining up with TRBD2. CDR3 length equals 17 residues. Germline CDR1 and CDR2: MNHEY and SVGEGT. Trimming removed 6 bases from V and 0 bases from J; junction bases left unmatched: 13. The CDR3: CASRTGLAGTSSYEQYF. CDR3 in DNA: TGTGCCAGCAGAACAGGACTAGCAGGTACCAGCTCCTACGAGCAGTACTTC.

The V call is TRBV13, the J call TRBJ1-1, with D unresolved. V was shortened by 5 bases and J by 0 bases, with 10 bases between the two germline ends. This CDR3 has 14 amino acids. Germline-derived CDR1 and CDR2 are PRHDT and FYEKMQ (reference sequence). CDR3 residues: CASSAPGLNTEAFF. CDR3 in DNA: TGTGCCAGCAGCGCCCCGGGGTTGAACACTGAAGCTTTCTTT.

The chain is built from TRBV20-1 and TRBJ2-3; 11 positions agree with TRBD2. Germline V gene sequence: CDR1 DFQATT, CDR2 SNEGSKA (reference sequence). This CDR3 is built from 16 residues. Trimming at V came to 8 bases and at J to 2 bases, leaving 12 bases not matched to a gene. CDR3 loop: CSLPFGTSGYTDTQYF. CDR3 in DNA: TGCAGTCTTCCCTTCGGGACTAGCGGATACACAGATACGCAGTATTTT.

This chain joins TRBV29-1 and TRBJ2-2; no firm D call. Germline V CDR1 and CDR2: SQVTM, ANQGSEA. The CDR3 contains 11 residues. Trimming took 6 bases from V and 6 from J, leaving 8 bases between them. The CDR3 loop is CSVKVAGELFF. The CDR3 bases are TGCAGCGTAAAGGTTGCCGGGGAGCTGTTTTTT.

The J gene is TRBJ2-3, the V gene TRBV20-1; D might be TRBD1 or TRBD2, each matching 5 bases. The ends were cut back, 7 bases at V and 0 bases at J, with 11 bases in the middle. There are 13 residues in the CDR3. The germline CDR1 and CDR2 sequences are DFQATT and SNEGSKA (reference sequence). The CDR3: CSERGQSTDTQYF. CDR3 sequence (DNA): TGCAGTGAACGGGGCCAGAGCACAGATACGCAGTATTTT.